The present TCR beta chain was sequenced within a study of cytomegalovirus exposure and HLA in healthy donors. PCR was performed using 60 Vbeta and 13 Jbeta primers. The method was immunoSEQ multiplex PCR; TCRdb's version includes in-frame clones alone and lacks a portion of them. The table has approximately 69,000 clones, 60% to 75% seen once. Trimming cost V 7 bases and J 4 bases, with 13 bases left between them. Germline V gene sequence: CDR1 SGHNT, CDR2 YENEEA. This CDR3 spans 13 amino acids. The chain carries TRBV11-3 and TRBJ2-5; tentative D call: TRBD1 (6 bases). The receptor comes from a middle-aged man in good health and CMV-seropositive. Sequenced: PBMCs. In nucleotides, the CDR3 is TGTGCCAGCAAATCAGGGGTGGGAGAGACCCAGTACTTC. Translation: CASKSGVGETQYF.